What follows are 17 T cell receptor beta chains derived from one specimen sequenced in a study of blood T cell repertoires in COVID-19. This table comes from immunoSEQ multiplex PCR, and its TCRdb copy is limited to in-frame clones, with some not included. The sample lists around 19,000 clones, approximately 91% seen once, with around a tenth in the top ten. Sequencing was performed on peripheral blood. Receptor source: a human donor in a cohort sampled during active COVID-19. The donor label of this sample is uncertain.

The chain has TRBV6-6 and TRBJ2-7; 9 bases fit TRBD2. This CDR3 has 14 amino acids. Unmatched junction bases numbered 6, after V lost 6 bases and J lost 3 bases. The germline gives CDR1 MNHNY, CDR2 SVGAGI (reference sequence). The chain's CDR3 is CASSPGLASYEQYF. CDR3 DNA: TGTGCCAGCAGCCCGGGACTAGCCAGCTACGAGCAGTACTTC.

This chain links TRBV10-3 with TRBJ2-3; TRBD1 aligns across 10 bases. Per the germline V gene, CDR1 is ENHRY and CDR2 is SYGVKD. J gave up 4 bases and V 6 bases, and 4 bases lay outside the gene matches. The CDR3 sequence is 14 residues long. The CDR3 protein is CAIRRDRGADTQYF. The CDR3 DNA reads TGTGCCATCAGGAGGGACAGGGGTGCAGATACGCAGTATTTT.

This rearrangement joins TRBV29-1 to TRBJ2-5; TRBD1 matches at 8 bases. V shed 4 bases, J shed 5 bases, and the junction held 6 bases outside the gene matches. CDR1 and CDR2 (germline): SQVTM, ANQGSEA. This CDR3 is built from 13 residues. CDR3 amino acids: CSVVPGGLETQYF. The CDR3 nucleotides read TGCAGCGTTGTCCCAGGGGGCTTGGAGACCCAGTACTTC.

V usage is TRBV5-1 and J usage is TRBJ2-7, with 13 bases fitting TRBD2. From germline, CDR1 is SGHRS and CDR2 YFSETQ. The length of the CDR3 is 16 residues. J gave up 5 bases and V 1 base, and 6 bases lay outside the gene matches. CDR3 sequence: CASSLWGTSGIDEQYF. CDR3 sequence (DNA): TGCGCCAGCAGCTTGTGGGGGACTAGCGGGATCGACGAGCAGTACTTC. The whole variable domain, remainder taken from reference TRBV5-1 and TRBJ2-7, is KAGVTQTPRYLIKTRGQQVTLSCSPISGHRSVSWYQQTPGQGLQFLFEYFSETQRNKGNFPGRFSGRQFSNSRSEMNVSTLELGDSALYLCASSLWGTSGIDEQYFGPGTRLTVT.

The chain couples TRBV18 to TRBJ2-5, with 8 positions matching TRBD2. The germline gives CDR1 KGHSH, CDR2 LQKENI. J lost 5 bases, V lost 3 bases, and 11 bases had no gene match. The CDR3 is 16 residues long. The CDR3 region is CASSPSPAGVRETQYF. The DNA for the CDR3 is TGTGCCAGCTCACCTTCGCCAGCGGGAGTTCGGGAGACCCAGTACTTC.

The chain couples TRBV7-8 to TRBJ2-2; 11 bases agree with TRBD2. The CDR3 runs 15 residues. Germline loops: CDR1 SGHVS, CDR2 FQNEAQ. V lost 8 bases to trimming and J lost 7 bases; unmatched junction nucleotides: 9. The CDR3: CASLRLAGTSGELFF. The CDR3 DNA reads as TGTGCCAGCCTACGACTAGCGGGGACAAGCGGGGAGCTGTTTTTT. Using reference TRBV7-8 and TRBJ2-2 for the parts outside the CDR3, the full variable domain is GAGVSQSPRYKVAKRGQDVALRCDPISGHVSLFWYQQALGQGPEFLTYFQNEAQLDKSGLPSDRFFAERPEGSVSTLKIQRTQQEDSAVYLCASLRLAGTSGELFFGEGSRLTVL.

J is TRBJ2-2 and V is TRBV9; 11 positions agree with TRBD2. Germline CDR1 reads SGDLS; CDR2 reads YYNGEE. This CDR3 contains 18 residues. V lost 0 bases, J lost 4 bases, and 8 bases stayed unmatched. The CDR3 DNA is TGTGCCAGCAGCGTAGGAACTAGCGGGAGCCTCAGCACCGGGGAGCTGTTTTTT. This codes for CASSVGTSGSLSTGELFF.

This clone was recorded only once. CDR3 region: CSASPQGGPQHF. CDR3 DNA sequence: TGCAGTGCTAGTCCCCAAGGGGGGCCCCAGCATTTT. The V and J genes are TRBV20-1 and TRBJ1-5, with TRBD1 as a possible D gene (6 bases). V was trimmed by 3 bases and J by 9 bases, leaving 12 bases between them. In germline, CDR1 is DFQATT, CDR2 SNEGSKA (reference sequence). CDR3 length equals 12 residues.

The genes are TRBV5-1 and TRBJ1-1; D uncertain. Germline V gives CDR1 SGHRS, CDR2 YFSETQ. V shed 5 bases and J shed 4 bases, with 15 bases lying between them. The CDR3 has 14 amino acids. CDR3 loop: CASREVFGGTEAFF. CDR3 bases: TGCGCCAGCAGGGAGGTTTTCGGTGGCACTGAAGCTTTCTTT.

This chain joins TRBV4-2 and TRBJ2-6; possible D gene TRBD1, 5 bases. Germline-derived CDR1 and CDR2 are LGHNA and YNFKEQ. CDR3 length equals 14 residues. Deletions cut 4 bases from V and 1 base from J, with 5 bases between. The CDR3 coding sequence is TGTGCCAGCAGCCCAGGGTCTGGGGCCAACGTCCTGACTTTC. Translating gives CASSPGSGANVLTF.

The rearrangement links TRBV30 to TRBJ2-7; perhaps TRBD2 as D (7 bases). CDR1 is GTSNPN and CDR2 is SVGIG in the germline V gene (reference sequence). Trimming took off 7 bases at V and 6 bases at J, with 16 bases between the two ends. The CDR3 sequence is 12 residues long. The CDR3 DNA follows: TGTGCCTATAATCGGGGGGCGAGCGAGCAGTACTTC. It is translated as CAYNRGASEQYF.

The rearrangement joins TRBV7-7 to TRBJ2-5; 7 positions agree with TRBD2. Per the germline V gene, CDR1 is SSHAT and CDR2 is FNYEAQ (reference sequence). CDR3 length: 16 residues. The V and J ends lost 3 bases and 5 bases, in that order; junction bases with no gene match: 12. The CDR3 DNA reads as TGTGCCAGCAGCTTCGGGGCTAGCGGTCAGATTGAGACCCAGTACTTC. This sequence encodes CASSFGASGQIETQYF.

This clone was seen only once. The chain recombines TRBV24-1 with TRBJ2-3, with 7 positions matching TRBD2. CDR1 and CDR2 from the germline V gene are KGHDR and SFDVKD. V lost 2 bases and J lost 0; bases outside the gene matches: 4. This CDR3 has 16 amino acids. The CDR3 reads CATSDWEGRSTDTQYF. The CDR3 DNA is TGTGCCACCAGTGATTGGGAGGGGCGAAGCACAGATACGCAGTATTTT.

The chain has TRBV6-2 or TRBV6-3 and TRBJ1-5; D is undetermined. V was clipped by 4 bases and J by 4 bases, with 17 bases between them. The CDR3 loop spans 16 amino acids. Germline CDR1 is MNHEY and CDR2 is SVGEGT. The CDR3 spells CASSLGGGPGNQPQHF. CDR3 DNA sequence: TGTGCCAGCAGTTTGGGCGGCGGCCCGGGGAATCAGCCCCAGCATTTT.

This chain connects TRBV10-1 to TRBJ2-2; D is possibly TRBD1 (5 bases). Per the germline V gene, CDR1 is WNHNN and CDR2 is SYGVQD (reference sequence). The CDR3 runs 14 residues. Trimming removed 4 bases at V and 1 base at J, with 7 bases between. As DNA, the CDR3 is TGCGCCAGCAGTGCAGGACAGAACACCGGGGAGCTGTTTTTT. Amino acid sequence: CASSAGQNTGELFF.

This rearrangement joins TRBV11-2 to TRBJ2-5, with a tentative D call TRBD1 (6 bases). V gave up 5 bases and J gave up 1 base, with 11 bases separating them. The germline V gene encodes CDR1 SGHAT and CDR2 FQNNGV. CDR3 length: 14 amino acids. In DNA, the CDR3 is TGTGCCAGCAGCCCAGGGGTGACCCAAGAGACCCAGTACTTC. Its protein is CASSPGVTQETQYF.

For the CDR3, the DNA is TGTGCCACTTCCAGGACAGGCAATCAGCCCCAGCATTTT. Protein product: CATSRTGNQPQHF. V and J are TRBV24-1 and TRBJ1-5; D possibly corresponds to TRBD1 (6 bases). The CDR3 runs to 13 residues. Germline values: CDR1 KGHDR, CDR2 SFDVKD. V dropped 10 bases and J dropped 2 bases, with 11 bases sitting between them.